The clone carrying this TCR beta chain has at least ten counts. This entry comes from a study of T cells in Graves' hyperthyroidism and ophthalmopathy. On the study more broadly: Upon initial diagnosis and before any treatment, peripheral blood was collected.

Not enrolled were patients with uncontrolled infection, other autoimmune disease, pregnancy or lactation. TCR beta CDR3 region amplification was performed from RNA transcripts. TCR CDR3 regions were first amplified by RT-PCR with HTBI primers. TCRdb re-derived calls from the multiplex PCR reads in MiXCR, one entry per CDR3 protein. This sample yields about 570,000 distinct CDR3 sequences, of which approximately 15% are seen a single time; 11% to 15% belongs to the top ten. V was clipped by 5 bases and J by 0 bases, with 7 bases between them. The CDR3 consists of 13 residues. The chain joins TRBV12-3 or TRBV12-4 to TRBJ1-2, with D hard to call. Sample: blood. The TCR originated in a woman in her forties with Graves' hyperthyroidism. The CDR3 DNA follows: TGTGCCAGCAGTCACACAGCTAACTATGGCTACACCTTC. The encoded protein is CASSHTANYGYTF.